This T cell receptor (beta chain) was identified during a study of identical twins. TCRdb re-analysed the 5' RACE reads in MiXCR, keeping a single row per CDR3 protein. This table has roughly 720,000 distinct CDR3 sequences, about 20% appearing once. This CDR3 has 15 residues. Germline assignment: CDR1 SGHRS and CDR2 YFSETQ. V shed 1 base and J 3 bases; nucleotides not matched to a gene: 6. The data were also submitted as part of a second study, on T cells expressing NK-cell markers.

The source is a woman aged 18 to 35 in good health. The V gene is TRBV5-1, the J gene TRBJ2-7, with 8 bases matching TRBD1. The specimen sequenced was PBMCs. CDR3 protein: CASSLKETGVYEQYF. The CDR3 DNA reads TGCGCCAGCAGCTTGAAAGAGACAGGGGTCTACGAGCAGTACTTC.